The 2 T cell receptor beta chains reported below all come from one sample, sequenced in a study of cytomegalovirus exposure and HLA in healthy donors. The PCR made use of 60 Vbeta and 13 Jbeta primers. The assay was immunoSEQ multiplex PCR, and TCRdb's table has in-frame clones only and misses some. This sample yields about 200,000 clones, of which over 60% are seen a single time; about 1.8% belongs to the top ten. The sequenced material came from PBMCs. These receptor sequences come from a man aged 18 to 30 in good health and CMV-seronegative.

The rearrangement links TRBV5-6 to TRBJ2-1; D gene uncertain. Trimming cost V 0 bases and J 8 bases, with 6 bases left between them. Germline CDR1 is SGHDT and CDR2 is YYEEEE. This CDR3 contains 12 residues. CDR3 region: CASSLVVYEQFF. In nucleotides, the CDR3 is TGTGCCAGCAGCTTGGTCGTCTATGAGCAGTTCTTC. The entire variable domain, with the rest obtained from reference TRBV5-6 and TRBJ2-1, is as follows: DAGVTQSPTHLIKTRGQQVTLRCSPKSGHDTVSWYQQALGQGPQFIFQYYEEEERQRGNFPDRFSGHQFPNYSSELNVNALLLGDSALYLCASSLVVYEQFFGPGTRLTVL.

This chain joins TRBV9 and TRBJ2-2; D may be TRBD2 (5 bases). CDR3 length: 18 amino acids. Looked up from germline, CDR1 is SGDLS and CDR2 is YYNGEE. V was cut by 0 bases and J by 4 bases, with 19 bases left in between. The CDR3 loop is CASSVEIQAGGGTGELFF. CDR3 coding DNA: TGTGCCAGCAGCGTAGAGATCCAAGCAGGCGGAGGCACCGGGGAGCTGTTTTTT. The full variable domain, completed using reference TRBV9 and TRBJ2-2, is DSGVTQTPKHLITATGQRVTLRCSPRSGDLSVYWYQQSLDQGLQFLIQYYNGEERAKGNILERFSAQQFPDLHSELNLSSLELGDSALYFCASSVEIQAGGGTGELFFGEGSRLTVL.